This TCR delta chain was identified in a study of γδ T cells in repeated Plasmodium falciparum infection. There are many counts of this clone. The antigen remains undetermined. TCRdb applied CATT to the multiplex PCR reads for clone calling. The sample holds tens of thousands of delta-chain clones, roughly 1.6% seen once. The study's findings and limits: In Vdelta2-negative, largely Vdelta1+, gammadelta repertoires, repeated controlled infections appeared to drive clonal selection waves. Compared with Australian children, Malian Vdelta2-negative repertoires seemed more clonal, less diverse, less shared.

Germline loops: CDR1 TSWWSYY, CDR2 QGS. The CDR3 has 21 amino acids. With V trimmed by 0 bases and J by 7 bases, 25 bases remained unmatched. Bulk repertoires came from Vgamma9/Vdelta2+ or Vdelta2-negative gammadelta T cells flow-sorted from PBMC. The V and J genes are TRDV1 and TRDJ1; 8 nucleotides align to TRDD3. The sequenced sample consisted of gamma-delta T cells from blood. The TCR comes from a pool of human donors (malaria-infected and uninfected, not separated). The chain's CDR3 is CALGELRTLLSTSGGRGKLIF. As DNA, the CDR3 is TGTGCTCTTGGGGAACTAAGAACACTACTATCTACCTCTGGGGGACGGGGTAAACTCATCTTT.